This entry is about one T cell receptor (beta chain). The data originate from a study of blood T cell repertoires in COVID-19. Study background: From the United States, Italy and Spain came samples of acute and convalescent COVID-19.

This CDR3 is 12 amino acids long. The V gene's germline CDR1 is LNHDA and CDR2 SQIVND (reference sequence). The V and J ends lost 8 bases and 3 bases, in that order; junction bases with no gene match: 3. Method: immunoSEQ multiplex PCR; TCRdb's copy keeps in-frame clones and lacks some. The table has under 120,000 clones, around 84% seen once. Source material: peripheral blood. This chain joins TRBV19 and TRBJ1-1, with TRBD1 matching 7 bases. The sequence was collected from a human donor in a cohort sampled during active COVID-19. For the CDR3, the DNA is TGTGCCAGTGTGGGACAGCACACTGAAGCTTTCTTT. Translated, it gives CASVGQHTEAFF.